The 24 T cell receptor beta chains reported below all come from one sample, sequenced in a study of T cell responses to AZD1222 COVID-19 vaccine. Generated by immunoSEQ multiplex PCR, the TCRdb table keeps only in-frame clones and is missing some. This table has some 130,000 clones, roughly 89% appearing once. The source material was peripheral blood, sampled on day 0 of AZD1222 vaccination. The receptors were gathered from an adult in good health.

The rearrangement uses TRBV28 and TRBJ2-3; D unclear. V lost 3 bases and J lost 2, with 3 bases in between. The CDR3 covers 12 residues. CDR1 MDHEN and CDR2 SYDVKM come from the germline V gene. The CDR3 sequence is CASSFTTDTQYF. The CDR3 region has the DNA TGTGCCAGCAGTTTTACCACAGATACGCAGTATTTT.

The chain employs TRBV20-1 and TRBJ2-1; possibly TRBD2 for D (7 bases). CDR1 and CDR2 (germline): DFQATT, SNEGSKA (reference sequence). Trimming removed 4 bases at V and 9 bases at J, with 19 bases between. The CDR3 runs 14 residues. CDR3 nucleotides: TGCAGTGCTAATGAGGGGGGACTATTGACTGAGCAGTTCTTC. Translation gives CSANEGGLLTEQFF.

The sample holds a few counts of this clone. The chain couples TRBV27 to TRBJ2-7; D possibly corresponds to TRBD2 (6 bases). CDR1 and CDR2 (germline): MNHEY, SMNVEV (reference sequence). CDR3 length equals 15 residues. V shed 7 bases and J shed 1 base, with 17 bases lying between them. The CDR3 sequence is CASKPSEDYSYEQYF. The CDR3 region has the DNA TGTGCCAGCAAACCTTCAGAGGACTATTCCTACGAGCAGTACTTC.

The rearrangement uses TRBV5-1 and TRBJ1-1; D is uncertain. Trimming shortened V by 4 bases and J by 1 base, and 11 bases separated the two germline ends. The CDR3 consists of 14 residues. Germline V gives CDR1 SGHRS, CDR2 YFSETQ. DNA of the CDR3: TGCGCCAGCAGCGTAGACGGACCGAACACTGAAGCTTTCTTT. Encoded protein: CASSVDGPNTEAFF.

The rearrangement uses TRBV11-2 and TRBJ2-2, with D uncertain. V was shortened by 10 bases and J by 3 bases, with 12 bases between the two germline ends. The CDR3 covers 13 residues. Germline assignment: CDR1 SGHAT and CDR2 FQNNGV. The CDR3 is CANQRSYTGELFF. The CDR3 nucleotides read TGTGCCAATCAGCGAAGCTACACCGGGGAGCTGTTTTTT.

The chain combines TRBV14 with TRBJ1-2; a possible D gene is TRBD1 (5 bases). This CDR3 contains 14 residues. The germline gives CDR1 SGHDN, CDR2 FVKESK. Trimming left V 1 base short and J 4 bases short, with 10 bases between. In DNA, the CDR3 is TGTGCCAGCAGCCAAGGGACATTGACCTATGGCTACACCTTC. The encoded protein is CASSQGTLTYGYTF.

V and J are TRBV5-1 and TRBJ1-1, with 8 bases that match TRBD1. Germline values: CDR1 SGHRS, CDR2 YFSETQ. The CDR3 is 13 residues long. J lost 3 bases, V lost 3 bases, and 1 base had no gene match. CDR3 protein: CASSSQGDTEAFF. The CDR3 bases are TGCGCCAGCAGCTCACAGGGGGACACTGAAGCTTTCTTT.

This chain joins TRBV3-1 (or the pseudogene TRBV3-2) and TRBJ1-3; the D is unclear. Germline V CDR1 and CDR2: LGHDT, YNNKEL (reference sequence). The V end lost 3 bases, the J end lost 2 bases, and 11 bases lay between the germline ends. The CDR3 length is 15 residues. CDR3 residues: CASSHRGVAGNTIYF. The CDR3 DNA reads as TGTGCCAGCAGCCATCGTGGAGTCGCTGGAAACACCATATATTTT.

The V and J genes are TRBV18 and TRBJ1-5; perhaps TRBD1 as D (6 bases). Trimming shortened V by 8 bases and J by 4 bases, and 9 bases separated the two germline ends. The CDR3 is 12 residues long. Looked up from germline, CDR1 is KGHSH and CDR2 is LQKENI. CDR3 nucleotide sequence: TGTGCCAGCCACAGGGCTAATCAGCCCCAGCATTTT. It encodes CASHRANQPQHF.

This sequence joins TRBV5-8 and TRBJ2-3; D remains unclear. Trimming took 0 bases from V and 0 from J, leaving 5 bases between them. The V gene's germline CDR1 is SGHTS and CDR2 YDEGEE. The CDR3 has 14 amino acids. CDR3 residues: CASSLGASTDTQYF. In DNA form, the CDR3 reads TGTGCCAGCAGCTTGGGGGCAAGCACAGATACGCAGTATTTT.

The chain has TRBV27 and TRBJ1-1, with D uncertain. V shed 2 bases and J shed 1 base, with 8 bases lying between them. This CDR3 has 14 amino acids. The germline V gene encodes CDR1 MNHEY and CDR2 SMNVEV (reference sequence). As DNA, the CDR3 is TGTGCCAGCAGTTTACGGCGGCAGAACACTGAAGCTTTCTTT. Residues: CASSLRRQNTEAFF.

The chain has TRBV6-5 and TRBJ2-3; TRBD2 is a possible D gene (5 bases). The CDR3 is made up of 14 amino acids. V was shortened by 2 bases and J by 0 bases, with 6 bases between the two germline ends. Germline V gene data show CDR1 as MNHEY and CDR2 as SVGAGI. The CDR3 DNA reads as TGTGCCAGCAGTTACGGACTGAGCACAGATACGCAGTATTTT. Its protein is CASSYGLSTDTQYF.

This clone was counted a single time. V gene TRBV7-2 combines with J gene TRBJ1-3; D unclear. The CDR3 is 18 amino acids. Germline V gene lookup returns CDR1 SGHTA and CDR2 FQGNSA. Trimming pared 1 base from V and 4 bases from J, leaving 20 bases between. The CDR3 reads CASSLGYRRSEEGNTIYF. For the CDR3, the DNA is TGTGCCAGCAGCTTAGGGTATCGAAGGTCGGAAGAGGGAAACACCATATATTTT.

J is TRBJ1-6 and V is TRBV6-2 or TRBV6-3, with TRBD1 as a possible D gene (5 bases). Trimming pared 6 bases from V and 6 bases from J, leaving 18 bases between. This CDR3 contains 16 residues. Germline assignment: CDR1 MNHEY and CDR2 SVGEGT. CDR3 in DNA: TGTGCCAGCAGCTTCCGGGACCGCCTTGGTAATTCACCCCTCCACTTT. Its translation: CASSFRDRLGNSPLHF.

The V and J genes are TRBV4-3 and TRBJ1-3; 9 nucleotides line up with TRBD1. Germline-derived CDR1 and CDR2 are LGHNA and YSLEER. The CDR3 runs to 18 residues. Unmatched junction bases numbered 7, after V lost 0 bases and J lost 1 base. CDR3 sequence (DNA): TGCGCCAGCAGCCAAGAATGGGGACAGGGCCTTTCTGGAAACACCATATATTTT. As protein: CASSQEWGQGLSGNTIYF.

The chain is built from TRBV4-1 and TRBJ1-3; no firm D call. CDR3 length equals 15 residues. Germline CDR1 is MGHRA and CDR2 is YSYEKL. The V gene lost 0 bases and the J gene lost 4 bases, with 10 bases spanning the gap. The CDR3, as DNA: TGCGCCAGCAGCCAAGAACCGGCAGCAGGAAACACCATATATTTT. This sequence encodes CASSQEPAAGNTIYF.

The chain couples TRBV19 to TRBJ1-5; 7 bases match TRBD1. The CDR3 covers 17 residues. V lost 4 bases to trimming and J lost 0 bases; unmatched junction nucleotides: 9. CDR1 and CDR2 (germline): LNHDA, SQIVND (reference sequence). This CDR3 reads CASSRDSERFSNQPQHF. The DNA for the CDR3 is TGTGCCAGTAGTAGGGACAGCGAGCGATTTAGCAATCAGCCCCAGCATTTT.

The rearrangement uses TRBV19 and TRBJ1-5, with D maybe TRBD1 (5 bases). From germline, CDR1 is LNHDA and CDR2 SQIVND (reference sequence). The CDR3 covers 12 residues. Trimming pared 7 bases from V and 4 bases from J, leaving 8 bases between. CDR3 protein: CASKRQNQPQHF. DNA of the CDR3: TGTGCCAGTAAACGACAGAATCAGCCCCAGCATTTT. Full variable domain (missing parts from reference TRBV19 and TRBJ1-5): DGGITQSPKYLFRKEGQNVTLSCEQNLNHDAMYWYRQDPGQGLRLIYYSQIVNDFQKGDIAEGYSVSREKKESFPLTVTSAQKNPTAFYLCASKRQNQPQHFGDGTRLSIL.

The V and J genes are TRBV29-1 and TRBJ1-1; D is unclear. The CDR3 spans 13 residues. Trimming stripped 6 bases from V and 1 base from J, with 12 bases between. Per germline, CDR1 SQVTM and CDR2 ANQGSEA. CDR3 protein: CSVLLYTNTEAFF. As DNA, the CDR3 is TGCAGCGTCCTACTCTACACGAACACTGAAGCTTTCTTT.

The CDR3 is CASSPWRGLGGTEAFF. DNA of the CDR3: TGTGCCAGCAGCCCCTGGCGGGGCCTCGGAGGCACTGAAGCTTTCTTT. The rearrangement joins TRBV11-2 to TRBJ1-1, with D perhaps TRBD1 (5 bases). Germline V lookup: CDR1 SGHAT, CDR2 FQNNGV. Trimming took off 5 bases at V and 4 bases at J, with 20 bases between the two ends. The CDR3 loop spans 16 amino acids.

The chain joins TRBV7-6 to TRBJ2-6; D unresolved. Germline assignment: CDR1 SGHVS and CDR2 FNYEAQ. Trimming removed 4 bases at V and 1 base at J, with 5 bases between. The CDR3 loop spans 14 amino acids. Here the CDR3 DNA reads TGTGCCAGCAGCTCCGCGTCTGGGGCCAACGTCCTGACTTTC. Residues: CASSSASGANVLTF.

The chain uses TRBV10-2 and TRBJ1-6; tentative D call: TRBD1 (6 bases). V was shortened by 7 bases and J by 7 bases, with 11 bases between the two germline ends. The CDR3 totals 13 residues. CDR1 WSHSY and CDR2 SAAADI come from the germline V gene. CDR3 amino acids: CASTGQKNSPLHF. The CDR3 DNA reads TGCGCCAGCACCGGACAGAAGAATTCACCCCTCCACTTT.

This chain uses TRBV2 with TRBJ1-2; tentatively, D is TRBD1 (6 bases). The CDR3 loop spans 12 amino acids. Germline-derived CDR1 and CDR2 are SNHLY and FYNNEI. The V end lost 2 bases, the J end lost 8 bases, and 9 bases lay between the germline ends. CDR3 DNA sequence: TGTGCCAGCAGTGAAACAGGGACCGGCTACACCTTC. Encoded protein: CASSETGTGYTF. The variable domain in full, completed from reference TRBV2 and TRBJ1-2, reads EPEVTQTPSHQVTQMGQEVILRCVPISNHLYFYWYRQILGQKVEFLVSFYNNEISEKSEIFDDQFSVERPDGSNFTLKIRSTKLEDSAMYFCASSETGTGYTFGSGTRLTVV.

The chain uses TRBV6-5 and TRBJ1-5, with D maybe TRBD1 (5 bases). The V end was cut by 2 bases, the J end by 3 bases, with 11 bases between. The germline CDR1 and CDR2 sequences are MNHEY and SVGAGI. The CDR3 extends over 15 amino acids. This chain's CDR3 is CASSYGQGYNQPQHF. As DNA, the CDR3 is TGTGCCAGCAGTTACGGGCAGGGATACAATCAGCCCCAGCATTTT.